A single sample is the source of the 21 T cell receptor beta chains below, sequenced in a study of blood T cell repertoires in COVID-19. Profiling relied on immunoSEQ multiplex PCR, and the TCRdb table lists in-frame clones only, not all of them. Here the sample spans 200,000 to 250,000 clones, approximately 90% being singletons. Input material: peripheral blood. The receptor set was obtained from a man aged 45 to 65 with acute or convalescent COVID-19.

The count of this clone is one. The genes are TRBV5-4 and TRBJ2-2; TRBD1 aligns across 9 bases. With 0 bases clipped from V and 7 bases from J, the junction kept 4 bases outside the gene matches. The germline V gene has CDR1 SGHNT and CDR2 YYREEE (reference sequence). The CDR3 runs to 15 residues. CDR3 sequence reads: CASSLDRGQDGELFF. The CDR3 coding sequence is TGTGCCAGCAGCTTGGACAGGGGGCAGGACGGGGAGCTGTTTTTT.

The V call is TRBV12-5, the J call TRBJ1-1; the D gene is possibly TRBD1 (6 bases). CDR1 and CDR2 (germline): LGHNT, FRNRAP. Trimming stripped 6 bases from V and 5 bases from J, with 13 bases between. The CDR3 consists of 13 residues. CDR3 sequence: CASGQQGLTEAFF. CDR3 in DNA: TGTGCTAGTGGGCAACAGGGTCTTACTGAAGCTTTCTTT. The full variable domain, completed using reference TRBV12-5 and TRBJ1-1, is DARVTQTPRHKVTEMGQEVTMRCQPILGHNTVFWYRQTMMQGLELLAYFRNRAPLDDSGMPKDRFSAEMPDATLATLKIQPSEPRDSAVYFCASGQQGLTEAFFGQGTRLTVV.

The chain employs TRBV3-1 (or the pseudogene TRBV3-2) and TRBJ2-1; 7 nucleotides agree with TRBD1. V shed 4 bases and J 2 bases; nucleotides not matched to a gene: 5. The CDR3 has 15 amino acids. Germline V CDR1 and CDR2: LGHDT, YNNKEL (reference sequence). The CDR3 DNA sequence: TGTGCCAGCAGCCTAACAGGGGATACCTACAATGAGCAGTTCTTC. Translating gives CASSLTGDTYNEQFF.

This chain joins TRBV18 and TRBJ2-5; 7 bases fit TRBD2. Looked up from germline, CDR1 is KGHSH and CDR2 is LQKENI. The CDR3 consists of 11 residues. CDR3 DNA: TGTGCAGGCGGGGGTCAGGAGACCCAGTACTTC. This codes for CAGGGQETQYF. The whole variable domain, filled in from reference TRBV18 and TRBJ2-5, reads NAGVMQNPRHLVRRRGQEARLRCSPMKGHSHVYWYRQLPEEGLKFMVYLQKENIIDESGMPKERFSAEFPKEGPSILRIQQVVRGDSAAYFCAGGGQETQYFGPGTRLLVL.

Turning to this clone: This specimen includes other DNA sequences encoding the same CDR3. CDR3 loop: CAWSPDRVNTEAFF. In DNA, the CDR3 is TGTGCCTGGAGTCCGGACAGAGTGAACACTGAAGCTTTCTTT. This chain joins TRBV30 and TRBJ1-1; maybe TRBD1 (6 bases). CDR3 size: 14 residues. The V end lost 2 bases, the J end lost 0 bases, and 10 bases lay between the germline ends. Germline CDR1 GTSNPN, CDR2 SVGIG (reference sequence).

The rearrangement joins TRBV12-5 to TRBJ2-2, with 7 bases identical to TRBD1. The V segment lost 4 bases and the J segment 6 bases; nucleotides outside the gene matches: 11. The CDR3 sequence is 16 residues long. CDR1 is LGHNT, CDR2 FRNRAP, per germline. The DNA of the CDR3 is TGTGCTAGTGGTTCCTCCCGACAGGGATGGCCCGGGGAGCTGTTTTTT. This translates into CASGSSRQGWPGELFF. The whole variable domain, filled in from reference TRBV12-5 and TRBJ2-2, reads DARVTQTPRHKVTEMGQEVTMRCQPILGHNTVFWYRQTMMQGLELLAYFRNRAPLDDSGMPKDRFSAEMPDATLATLKIQPSEPRDSAVYFCASGSSRQGWPGELFFGEGSRLTVL.

V gene TRBV18 combines with J gene TRBJ2-2, with TRBD1 identical over 11 bases. Losses at the gene ends were 8 bases for V and 4 bases for J; bases not matched to a gene: 6. Germline assignment: CDR1 KGHSH and CDR2 LQKENI. The CDR3 has 15 amino acids. Written as DNA, the CDR3 is TGTGCCAGCACCTGGACAGGGGGCAGCACCGGGGAGCTGTTTTTT. Its protein is CASTWTGGSTGELFF.

The chain is built from TRBV6-5 and TRBJ2-5, with 8 bases aligning to TRBD1. The CDR3 runs 15 residues. The germline gives CDR1 MNHEY, CDR2 SVGAGI. V was clipped by 0 bases and J by 1 base; unmatched bases: 1. The CDR3 sequence is CASSYSGQGQETQYF. The CDR3 DNA reads as TGTGCCAGCAGTTACTCTGGACAGGGCCAAGAGACCCAGTACTTC.

This chain links TRBV10-3 with TRBJ1-2; D not resolved. V lost 2 bases to trimming and J lost 7 bases, with 11 bases between them. Per the germline V gene, CDR1 is ENHRY and CDR2 is SYGVKD. The CDR3 loop spans 13 amino acids. This CDR3 is CAISEIQLGGYTF. The CDR3 DNA reads as TGTGCCATCAGTGAGATCCAGCTAGGTGGCTACACCTTC.

CDR3 protein: CASSVSLGGLAGAGNEQFF. The CDR3 DNA follows: TGTGCCAGCAGCGTCTCCCTCGGGGGACTAGCGGGGGCAGGGAATGAGCAGTTCTTC. The chain joins TRBV9 to TRBJ2-1, with 14 positions matching TRBD2. Germline V gene sequence: CDR1 SGDLS, CDR2 YYNGEE. The CDR3 is made up of 19 amino acids. V dropped 2 bases and J dropped 7; count of bases not matched to a gene: 14.

This clone was recorded once. The genes are TRBV3-1 (or the pseudogene TRBV3-2) and TRBJ2-7; D is unclear. The CDR3 loop spans 13 amino acids. Germline V gene lookup returns CDR1 LGHDT and CDR2 YNNKEL (reference sequence). Trimming took 4 bases from V and 1 from J, leaving 8 bases between them. The CDR3 is CASSPLMSYEQYF. CDR3 nucleotide sequence: TGTGCCAGCAGCCCACTTATGTCCTACGAGCAGTACTTC.

The V call is TRBV7-9, the J call TRBJ1-5; D not certain. Germline-derived CDR1 and CDR2 are SEHNR and FQNEAQ (reference sequence). The ends were cut back, 3 bases at V and 5 bases at J, with 5 bases in the middle. The CDR3 length is 12 residues. CDR3 sequence (DNA): TGTGCCAGCAGCTTCGGGGATCAGCCCCAGCATTTT. Protein sequence: CASSFGDQPQHF.

The V call is TRBV6-1, the J call TRBJ1-2; D is unresolved. CDR3 length: 13 amino acids. Between the trimmed V and J ends, which lost 3 bases and 3 bases, there was a span of 8 bases. Germline assignment: CDR1 MNHNS and CDR2 SASEGT. The chain's CDR3 is CASSEQVDYGYTF. As DNA, the CDR3 is TGTGCCAGCAGTGAGCAGGTAGACTATGGCTACACCTTC.

The gene calls are TRBV7-2 and TRBJ1-1; possibly TRBD1 for D (5 bases). V lost 4 bases and J lost 3, with 18 bases in between. CDR1 SGHTA and CDR2 FQGNSA come from the germline V gene. The CDR3 is 16 residues long. The CDR3 DNA reads as TGTGCCAGCAGCTCTTCCGGCCTCGGGGGTGACACTGAAGCTTTCTTT. It yields the protein CASSSSGLGGDTEAFF. Full variable domain (remainder filled in from reference TRBV7-2 and TRBJ1-1): GAGVSQSPSNKVTEKGKDVELRCDPISGHTALYWYRQSLGQGLEFLIYFQGNSAPDKSGLPSDRFSAERTGGSVSTLTIQRTQQEDSAVYLCASSSSGLGGDTEAFFGQGTRLTVV.

The chain carries TRBV6-5 and TRBJ1-4, with D possibly TRBD1 on 6 matching bases. Trimming cost V 0 bases and J 7 bases, with 15 bases left between them. The CDR3 has 16 residues. The germline V gene encodes CDR1 MNHEY and CDR2 SVGAGI. CDR3 in amino acids: CASSYSQGRGSEKLFF. The CDR3 DNA reads TGTGCCAGCAGTTACTCGCAGGGGCGCGGGAGTGAAAAACTGTTTTTT.

Written as DNA, the CDR3 is TGTGCCAGCACTAGACAGGGCGACTCTGGAAACACCATATATTTT. This translates into CASTRQGDSGNTIYF. V is TRBV6-5 and J is TRBJ1-3; TRBD1 matches 7 bases. The CDR3 extends over 15 amino acids. The ends lost 7 bases at V and 0 bases at J; junction bases unmatched: 6. Germline CDR1 MNHEY, CDR2 SVGAGI.

The chain has TRBV18 and TRBJ1-5; tentatively, D is TRBD1 (5 bases). The germline CDR1 and CDR2 sequences are KGHSH and LQKENI. The CDR3 length is 16 residues. The V gene lost 3 bases and the J gene lost 5 bases, with 17 bases spanning the gap. The CDR3 nucleotides are TGTGCCAGCTCACCCCGGGGGGGGGATCGCGATCAGCCCCAGCATTTT. It codes for CASSPRGGDRDQPQHF.

The gene calls are TRBV19 and TRBJ2-1, with TRBD2 matching over 13 bases. This CDR3 region has 22 residues. V dropped 6 bases and J dropped 3; count of bases not matched to a gene: 23. Germline V gene sequence: CDR1 LNHDA, CDR2 SQIVND (reference sequence). The CDR3 DNA reads TGTGCCAGTAGCGCCGTAAGGACGGACAGGGGCGGACTAGCGGGGGTCTACAATGAGCAGTTCTTC. This codes for CASSAVRTDRGGLAGVYNEQFF.

The V and J genes are TRBV25-1 and TRBJ1-4, with D perhaps matching TRBD1 (5 bases). CDR1 and CDR2 (germline): MGHDK, SYGVNS. CDR3 length equals 16 residues. V shed 1 base and J shed 5 bases, with 14 bases lying between them. CDR3 bases: TGTGCCAGCAGTGAATTAGGCGGGGGGAAGAATGAAAAACTGTTTTTT. Its translation is CASSELGGGKNEKLFF.

The V and J genes are TRBV7-2 and TRBJ1-2, with 12 bases fitting TRBD1. V gave up 5 bases and J gave up 8 bases; unmatched junction bases: 21. This CDR3 contains 19 residues. Germline-derived CDR1 and CDR2 are SGHTA and FQGNSA. The CDR3 DNA reads as TGTGCCAGCAGCCCAGTAGGTACCGGGACAGGGGGCCCTATGTACGGCTACACCTTC. It is translated as CASSPVGTGTGGPMYGYTF.

The genes are TRBV6-1 and TRBJ1-2; TRBD1 agrees at 12 bases. The junction had 9 bases not matched to a gene; V was cut back by 0 bases and J by 7 bases. Germline-derived CDR1 and CDR2 are MNHNS and SASEGT. The CDR3 consists of 17 residues. The CDR3, as DNA: TGTGCCAGCAGTGAAGCGCGGGACAGGGGGCGAGTCGGTGGCTACACCTTC. Translating it yields CASSEARDRGRVGGYTF.